A single sample is the source of the 15 T cell receptor beta chains below, sequenced in a study of OX40 agonist ivuxolimab in advanced cancers. Measured with immunoSEQ multiplex PCR; TCRdb has only the in-frame clones, and not every one. The repertoire includes about 44,000 clones, 75% to 90% of them detected once, and approximately 0.4% sits in the top ten. The sequencing used CD4+ or CD8+ T cells sorted from blood, collected in a trial of the OX40 agonist ivuxolimab. The receptors here all came from an adult with an advanced solid tumor such as melanoma, head and neck, liver or kidney cancer.

The CDR3 sequence: CASRVGQVESYEQYF. The DNA of the CDR3 is TGTGCCAGCAGGGTAGGACAGGTAGAATCCTACGAGCAGTACTTC. This sequence joins TRBV11-2 and TRBJ2-7, with TRBD1 matching 7 bases. V lost 6 bases to trimming and J lost 1 base; unmatched junction nucleotides: 9. This CDR3 comprises 15 residues. Germline V gene sequence: CDR1 SGHAT, CDR2 FQNNGV.

J is TRBJ1-2 and V is TRBV6-6; no firm D call. V dropped 5 bases and J dropped 6 bases, with 10 bases sitting between them. Germline V lookup: CDR1 MNHNY, CDR2 SVGAGI (reference sequence). The CDR3 loop spans 12 amino acids. CDR3 in amino acids: CASSPAQHGYTF. In nucleotides, the CDR3 is TGTGCCAGCAGTCCCGCTCAACATGGCTACACCTTC.

The chain combines TRBV18 with TRBJ2-7, with D perhaps matching TRBD2 (6 bases). Between the trimmed V and J ends, which lost 4 bases and 3 bases, there was a span of 7 bases. The germline gives CDR1 KGHSH, CDR2 LQKENI. The CDR3 runs to 12 residues. The CDR3 DNA sequence: TGTGCCAGCTCACAGGGAGGCTACGAGCAGTACTTC. As protein: CASSQGGYEQYF.

This chain joins TRBV5-6 and TRBJ2-2; D might be TRBD2 (5 bases). Looked up from germline, CDR1 is SGHDT and CDR2 is YYEEEE. V dropped 4 bases and J dropped 2 bases, with 12 bases sitting between them. The CDR3 runs to 15 residues. The CDR3 bases are TGTGCCAGCAGCCGGGGTCAGTCAAACACCGGGGAGCTGTTTTTT. Its translation is CASSRGQSNTGELFF.

This clone has only a few counts. The chain has TRBV11-3 and TRBJ2-5; D is ambiguous. The CDR3 has 15 amino acids. Per the germline V gene, CDR1 is SGHNT and CDR2 is YENEEA. Deletions cut 5 bases from V and 5 bases from J, with 18 bases between. The CDR3: CASSRGSGPVETQYF. The CDR3 DNA follows: TGTGCCAGCAGCCGAGGATCCGGGCCCGTGGAGACCCAGTACTTC.

The J gene is TRBJ1-1, the V gene TRBV6-6; D is unresolved. V lost 7 bases and J lost 1, with 10 bases in between. The CDR3 sequence is 13 residues long. Germline V gene data show CDR1 as MNHNY and CDR2 as SVGAGI (reference sequence). The CDR3 spells CASTWSSNTEAFF. In DNA form, the CDR3 reads TGTGCCAGCACTTGGTCCTCGAACACTGAAGCTTTCTTT.

The chain joins TRBV10-3 to TRBJ1-1; possibly TRBD1 for D (6 bases). Per the germline V gene, CDR1 is ENHRY and CDR2 is SYGVKD. This CDR3 contains 13 residues. Trimming removed 6 bases at V and 5 bases at J, with 13 bases between. The CDR3 DNA reads as TGTGCCATCAGAAGGGGGGTCGGGACTGAAGCTTTCTTT. It codes for CAIRRGVGTEAFF.

The chain joins TRBV7-2 to TRBJ2-2; D gene ambiguous. The CDR3 covers 14 residues. Trimming took off 2 bases at V and 5 bases at J, with 9 bases between the two ends. Germline lookup yields CDR1 SGHTA and CDR2 FQGNSA. The CDR3 coding sequence is TGTGCCAGCAGCTTATCCAGCTGGACCGGGGAGCTGTTTTTT. Translating it yields CASSLSSWTGELFF.

V usage is TRBV18 and J usage is TRBJ2-5; no reliable D call. V shed 2 bases and J shed 4 bases, with 11 bases lying between them. The CDR3 length is 14 residues. CDR1 is KGHSH, CDR2 LQKENI, per germline. Here the CDR3 DNA reads TGTGCCAGCTCACCATTTAGGGCAGCAGAGACCCAGTACTTC. Its translation: CASSPFRAAETQYF.

The V call is TRBV19, the J call TRBJ1-1, with D uncertain. Germline V CDR1 and CDR2: LNHDA, SQIVND (reference sequence). Deletions cut 6 bases from V and 4 bases from J, with 15 bases between. The CDR3 runs to 14 residues. CDR3 nucleotides: TGTGCCAGTAGGCGGATAACACCGGCCACTGAAGCTTTCTTT. It codes for CASRRITPATEAFF.

The V call is TRBV29-1, the J call TRBJ2-1, with 12 bases matching TRBD2. Germline CDR1 reads SQVTM; CDR2 reads ANQGSEA. V shed 2 bases, J shed 8 bases, and the junction held 13 bases outside the gene matches. The CDR3 totals 17 residues. CDR3: CSVELKLAGGPIDEQFF. As DNA, the CDR3 is TGCAGCGTTGAATTAAAGCTAGCGGGAGGGCCTATCGATGAGCAGTTCTTC.

The V call is TRBV6-5, the J call TRBJ2-1, with 9 bases lining up with TRBD2. CDR3 size: 15 residues. Looked up from germline, CDR1 is MNHEY and CDR2 is SVGAGI. V lost 6 bases and J lost 4; bases outside the gene matches: 7. CDR3 amino acids: CASSKTSGWYNEQFF. For the CDR3, the DNA is TGTGCCAGCAGCAAAACTAGCGGGTGGTACAATGAGCAGTTCTTC.

The chain joins TRBV5-5 to TRBJ2-2, with 7 bases aligning to TRBD1. Germline values: CDR1 SGHKS, CDR2 YYEKEE (reference sequence). V was clipped by 0 bases and J by 3 bases; unmatched bases: 2. CDR3 length: 15 residues. CDR3 amino acids: CASSLEGAYTGELFF. The CDR3 coding sequence is TGTGCCAGCAGCTTGGAGGGGGCCTACACCGGGGAGCTGTTTTTT.

The V call is TRBV7-6, the J call TRBJ1-5; 7 bases line up with TRBD1. Per the germline V gene, CDR1 is SGHVS and CDR2 is FNYEAQ. CDR3 length equals 14 residues. With 5 bases clipped from V and 7 bases from J, the junction kept 8 bases outside the gene matches. The DNA for the CDR3 is TGTGCCAGCAGCCCAAGACAGGGCCGGCAGCCCCAGCATTTT. It encodes CASSPRQGRQPQHF.

The chain carries TRBV6-4 and TRBJ2-1; 8 nucleotides match TRBD2. The CDR3 extends over 15 amino acids. The trim removed 6 bases at V and 4 bases at J, leaving 8 bases unmatched. Germline CDR1 reads MRHNA; CDR2 reads SNTAGT. CDR3 bases: TGTGCCAGCAGGAGGGAAGCGGGGGTTTACAATGAGCAGTTCTTC. It encodes CASRREAGVYNEQFF.